The text below deals with one T cell receptor beta chain. The antigen remains unidentified. The entry originates in a study of cytomegalovirus exposure and HLA in healthy donors. Study-level findings and limits: A later analysis reportedly found that, within productive TCRs, an Asian-associated ancestry cluster had fewer N-insertions than the mean observed across the roughly 700 donors.

Donors in the study were healthy people who gave bone marrow. Both 60 Vbeta primers and 13 Jbeta primers went into the PCR. Assay used: immunoSEQ multiplex PCR; TCRdb lists only in-frame clones, some missing. Seen here are some 200,000 clones, roughly 60% observed once, and the top ten hold over 2.5%. Specimen: PBMCs. The TCR comes from a man aged 35-49 years in good health and CMV-seronegative.

CDR3 in amino acids: CASSRTSTDTQYF. The CDR3 nucleotides are TGCGCCAGCAGCCGGACAAGCACAGATACGCAGTATTTT. V usage is TRBV5-1 and J usage is TRBJ2-3; possibly TRBD1 for D (5 bases). The CDR3 totals 13 residues. V dropped 4 bases and J dropped 0 bases, with 6 bases sitting between them. Per germline, CDR1 SGHRS and CDR2 YFSETQ.